The T cell receptor beta chain described here comes from a study of shared clonotypes between healthy human individuals. Study conclusions and caveats: It was observed that 5% to 6.5% of naive CD4 clonotypes were shared across several donors. Generally, naive subsets came out with larger estimated richness than memory subsets.

Concerning this clone itself: Its cognate antigen is unknown. Other DNA variants within this sample encode the same CDR3.

Sorted subsets were amplified in replicate PCRs using 200 ng DNA, about 30,000 T cell genomes. Assay used: immunoSEQ multiplex PCR; TCRdb lists only in-frame clones, some missing. The repertoire consists of 2 million to 2.5 million clones, with approximately 94% occurring once and the leading ten covering around 0.13%. Germline CDR1 and CDR2: SQVTM and ANQGSEA. There are 13 residues in the CDR3. Trimming left V 6 bases short and J 1 base short, with 12 bases between. What was sequenced was naive CD4+ T cells sorted from blood. The subset is: CD45RA+ positively selected. The sequence came from a man aged 18 to 35 in good health. V is TRBV29-1 and J is TRBJ1-1, with D possibly matching TRBD1 (6 bases). CDR3 bases: TGCAGCGTAACCGGGACACAGAACACTGAAGCTTTCTTT. Its translation: CSVTGTQNTEAFF.